Sequencing of this TCR beta chain was carried out in a study of T-cell reconstitution after alpha-beta-depleted transplantation in children. Unique molecular identifiers were incorporated during preparation of the TCRbeta library. One entry per CDR3 protein, called by TCRdb with MiXCR from the PCR reads. Among around 190,000 distinct CDR3 sequences, approximately 6.9% were seen once, and the ten largest hold about 5.9%. In regard to this clonotype: Its target is unknown.

Study-level findings and limits: Diversity and T-cell counts at one year after transplant derived mostly from new T cells. Several patients had high TCRbeta diversity at day 60; it came from surviving recipient T cells and thymic progenitors.

CDR3 length: 15 residues. Losses at the gene ends were 5 bases for V and 9 bases for J; bases not matched to a gene: 8. CDR1 SSHAT and CDR2 FNYEAQ come from the germline V gene (reference sequence). The sequenced sample was PBMCs, obtained before TCRalphabeta/CD19-depleted stem cell transplant. V and J are TRBV7-7 and TRBJ2-1; TRBD2 matches 12 bases. This receptor was obtained from a boy between 2 and 10 years old with acute lymphoblastic leukemia, due to receive a stem cell transplant. DNA for the CDR3: TGTGCCAGCAGCCCCCGGACTAGCGGGAACAGTGAGCAGTTCTTC. This codes for CASSPRTSGNSEQFF.